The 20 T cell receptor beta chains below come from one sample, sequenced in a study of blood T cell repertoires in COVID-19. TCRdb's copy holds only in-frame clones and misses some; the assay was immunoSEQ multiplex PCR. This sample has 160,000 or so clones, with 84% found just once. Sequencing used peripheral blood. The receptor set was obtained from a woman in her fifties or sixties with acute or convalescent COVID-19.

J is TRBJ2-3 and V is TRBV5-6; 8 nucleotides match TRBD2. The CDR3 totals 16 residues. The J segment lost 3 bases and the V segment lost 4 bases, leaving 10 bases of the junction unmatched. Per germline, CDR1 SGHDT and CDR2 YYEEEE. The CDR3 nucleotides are TGTGCCAGCAGCCGAATCGGACTAGCTTTAACAGATACGCAGTATTTT. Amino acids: CASSRIGLALTDTQYF.

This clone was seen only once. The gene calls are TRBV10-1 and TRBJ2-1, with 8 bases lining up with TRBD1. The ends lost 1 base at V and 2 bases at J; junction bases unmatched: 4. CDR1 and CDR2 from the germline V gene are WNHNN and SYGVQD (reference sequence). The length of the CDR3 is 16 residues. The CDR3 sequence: CASSEFRQGPYNEQFF. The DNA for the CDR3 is TGCGCCAGCAGTGAGTTTAGACAGGGGCCCTACAATGAGCAGTTCTTC.

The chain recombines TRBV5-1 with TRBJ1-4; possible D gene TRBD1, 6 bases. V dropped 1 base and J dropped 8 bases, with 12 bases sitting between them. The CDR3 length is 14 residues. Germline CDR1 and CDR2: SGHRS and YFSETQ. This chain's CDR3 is CASSLTGNKEKLFF. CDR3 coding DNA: TGCGCCAGCAGCTTGACAGGGAACAAGGAAAAACTGTTTTTT.

CDR3 nucleotide sequence: TGTGCCAGCAGTGGACTAGCGGGAGGGGGCACAGATACGCAGTATTTT. Its translation is CASSGLAGGGTDTQYF. The rearrangement joins TRBV6-2 or TRBV6-3 to TRBJ2-3; 15 bases fit TRBD2. The CDR3 runs to 16 residues. The V and J ends lost 5 bases and 1 base, in that order; junction bases with no gene match: 1. Germline V gene lookup returns CDR1 MNHEY and CDR2 SVGEGT.

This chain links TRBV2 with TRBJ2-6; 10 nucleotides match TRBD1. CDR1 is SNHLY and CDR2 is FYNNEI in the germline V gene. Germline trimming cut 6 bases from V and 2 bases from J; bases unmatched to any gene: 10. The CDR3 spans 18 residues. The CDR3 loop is CASRTIWDRGAGANVLTF. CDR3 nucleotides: TGTGCCAGCAGGACCATATGGGACAGGGGAGCTGGGGCCAACGTCCTGACTTTC.

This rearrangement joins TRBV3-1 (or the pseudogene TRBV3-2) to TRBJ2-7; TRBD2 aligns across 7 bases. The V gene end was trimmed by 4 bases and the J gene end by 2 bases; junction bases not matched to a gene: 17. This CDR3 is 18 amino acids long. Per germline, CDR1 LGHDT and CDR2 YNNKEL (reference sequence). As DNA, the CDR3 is TGTGCCAGCAGCCCCCCAGGCGGGGGACCCCGTCCCCCCTACGAGCAGTACTTC. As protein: CASSPPGGGPRPPYEQYF.

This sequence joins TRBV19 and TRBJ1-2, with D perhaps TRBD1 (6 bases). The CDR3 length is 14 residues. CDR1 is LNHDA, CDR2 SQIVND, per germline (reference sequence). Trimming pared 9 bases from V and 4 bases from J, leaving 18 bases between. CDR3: CASHSTGSPYGYTF. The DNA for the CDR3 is TGTGCCAGCCACAGCACAGGGAGCCCCTATGGCTACACCTTC.

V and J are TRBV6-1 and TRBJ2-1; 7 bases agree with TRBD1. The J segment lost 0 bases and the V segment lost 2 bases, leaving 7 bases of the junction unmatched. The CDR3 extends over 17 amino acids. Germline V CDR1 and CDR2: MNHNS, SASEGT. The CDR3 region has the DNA TGTGCCAGCAGTGAACCCCAGACAGGGTACTCCTACAATGAGCAGTTCTTC. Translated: CASSEPQTGYSYNEQFF.

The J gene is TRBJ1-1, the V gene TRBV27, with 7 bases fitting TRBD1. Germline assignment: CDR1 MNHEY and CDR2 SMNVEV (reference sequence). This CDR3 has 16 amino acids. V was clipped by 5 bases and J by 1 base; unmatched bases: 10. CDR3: CASSQRQGHKNTEAFF. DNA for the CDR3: TGTGCCAGCAGTCAAAGACAGGGCCACAAGAACACTGAAGCTTTCTTT.

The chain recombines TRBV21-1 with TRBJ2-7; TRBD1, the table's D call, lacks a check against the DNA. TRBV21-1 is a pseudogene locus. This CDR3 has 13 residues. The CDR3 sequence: CASSKDGGNEQYF. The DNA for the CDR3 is TGTGCCAGCAGCAAAGATGGGGGCAACGAGCAGTACTTC.

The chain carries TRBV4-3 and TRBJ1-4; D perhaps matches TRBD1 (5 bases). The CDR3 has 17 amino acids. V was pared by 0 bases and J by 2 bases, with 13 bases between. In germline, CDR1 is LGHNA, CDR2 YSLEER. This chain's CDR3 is CASSQDYQGYTNEKLFF. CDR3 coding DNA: TGCGCCAGCAGCCAAGATTATCAGGGATACACTAATGAAAAACTGTTTTTT.

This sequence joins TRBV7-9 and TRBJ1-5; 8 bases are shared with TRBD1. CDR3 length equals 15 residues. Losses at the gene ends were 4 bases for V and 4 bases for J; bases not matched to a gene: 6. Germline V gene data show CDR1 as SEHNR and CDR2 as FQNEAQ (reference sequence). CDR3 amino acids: CASSSGQGPNQPQHF. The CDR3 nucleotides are TGTGCCAGCAGCTCAGGACAGGGTCCAAATCAGCCCCAGCATTTT.

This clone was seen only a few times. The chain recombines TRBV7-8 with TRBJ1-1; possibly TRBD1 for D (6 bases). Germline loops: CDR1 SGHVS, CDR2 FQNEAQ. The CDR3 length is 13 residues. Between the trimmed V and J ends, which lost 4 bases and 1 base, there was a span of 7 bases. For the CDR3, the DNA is TGTGCCAGCAGCTCGACAGGGAACACTGAAGCTTTCTTT. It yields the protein CASSSTGNTEAFF.

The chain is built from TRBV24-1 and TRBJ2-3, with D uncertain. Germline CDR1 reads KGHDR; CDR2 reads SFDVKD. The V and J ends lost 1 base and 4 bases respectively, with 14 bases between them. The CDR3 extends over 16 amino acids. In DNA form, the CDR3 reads TGTGCCACCAGTGATTTCGGCCTGAGAGGCTCAGATACGCAGTATTTT. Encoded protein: CATSDFGLRGSDTQYF.

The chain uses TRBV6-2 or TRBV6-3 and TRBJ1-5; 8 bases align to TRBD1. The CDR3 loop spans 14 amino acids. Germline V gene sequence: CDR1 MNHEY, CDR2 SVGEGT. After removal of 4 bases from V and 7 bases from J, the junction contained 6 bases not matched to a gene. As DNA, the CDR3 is TGTGCCAGCAGTTCGAGGACAGGGTCACAGCCCCAGCATTTT. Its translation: CASSSRTGSQPQHF.

CDR3: CASSYGSGGAETQYF. The CDR3 bases are TGTGCCAGCAGTTACGGTTCAGGGGGCGCGGAGACCCAGTACTTC. The chain uses TRBV6-2 or TRBV6-3 and TRBJ2-5; 8 positions match TRBD1. CDR1 and CDR2 (germline): MNHEY, SVGEGT. Trimming cost V 2 bases and J 5 bases; bases outside gene matches: 7. The length of the CDR3 is 15 residues.

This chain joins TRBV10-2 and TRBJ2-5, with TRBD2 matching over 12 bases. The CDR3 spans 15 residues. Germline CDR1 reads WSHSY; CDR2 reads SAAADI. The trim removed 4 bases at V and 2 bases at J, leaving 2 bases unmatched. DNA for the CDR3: TGCGCCAGCAGTGGACTAGCGGGGGCGCAAGAGACCCAGTACTTC. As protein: CASSGLAGAQETQYF.

The CDR3 DNA sequence: TGTGCCAGCAGTTTATCGGGGGTAGGGTTATATGGCTACACCTTC. Translating it yields CASSLSGVGLYGYTF. The J gene is TRBJ1-2, the V gene TRBV28; perhaps TRBD1 as D (5 bases). V was shortened by 1 base and J by 5 bases, with 14 bases between the two germline ends. From germline, CDR1 is MDHEN and CDR2 SYDVKM. There are 15 residues in the CDR3.

This CDR3 reads CATSRGKPGDRAYYGYTF. The CDR3 DNA sequence: TGTGCCACCAGCAGAGGAAAGCCAGGAGACAGGGCATACTATGGCTACACCTTC. The chain uses TRBV15 and TRBJ1-2, with 7 bases fitting TRBD1. The germline CDR1 and CDR2 sequences are LNHNV and YYDKDF (reference sequence). The CDR3 length is 18 residues. The V segment lost 1 base and the J segment 3 bases; nucleotides outside the gene matches: 14.

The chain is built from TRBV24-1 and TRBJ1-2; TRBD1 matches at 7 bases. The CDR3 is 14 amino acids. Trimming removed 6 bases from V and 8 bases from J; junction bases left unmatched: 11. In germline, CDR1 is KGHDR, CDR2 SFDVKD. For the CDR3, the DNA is TGTGCCACCAGTAGGACGGGACAGCCCCAAGGCTACACCTTC. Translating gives CATSRTGQPQGYTF.